These T cell receptor beta chains were read from a single sample in a study of tumor-infiltrating lymphocytes in localized non-small cell lung cancer. Repertoires were generated with immunoSEQ multiplex PCR, while TCRdb's copy carries only in-frame clones and drops some. In the table there are under 15,000 clones, 68% of which are singletons. Sequenced material: lung tumor tissue. The receptors derive from a human donor with non-small cell lung cancer. The CDR3 runs from the conserved cysteine through the conserved F or W. The order of the fields is V gene, J gene, clone size, D gene, CDR3 DNA, CDR3 protein. D genes are given only for firm matches. Expanded clones are given a class, and other clones once, few, many or no size at all.

TRBV5-1	TRBJ2-1	NA	NA	TGCGCCAGCAGCGATGGCATCGATGAGCAGTTCTTC	CASSDGIDEQFF
TRBV19	TRBJ1-3	NA	NA	TGTGCCAGTAGTCCGACGGGGGTCCGCTCTGGAAACACCATATATTTT	CASSPTGVRSGNTIYF
TRBV6-5	TRBJ2-7	few	NA	TGTGCCAGCAGTTACTCAGGTCAAGATGGTCCCTACGAGCAGTACTTC	CASSYSGQDGPYEQYF
TRBV19	TRBJ1-1	NA	NA	TGTGCCAGTAGGTCCATTGAAGGGCGAGGGGAGGCTTTCTTT	CASRSIEGRGEAFF
TRBV4-1	TRBJ2-3	NA	NA	TGCGCCAGCAGTTCTAGCACAGATACGCAGTATTTT	CASSSSTDTQYF
TRBV6-1	TRBJ2-7	NA	NA	TGTGCCAGCAGGTCTTACAGGGACGAGCAGTACTTC	CASRSYRDEQYF
TRBV5-6	TRBJ2-7	NA	NA	TGTGCCAGCAGCCGACTCGGACGGGGTTGGAAAGGCTCCTACGAGCAGTACTTC	CASSRLGRGWKGSYEQYF
TRBV18	TRBJ2-3	NA	TRBD1	TGTGCCAGCTCTACTGTCCCTGACAGGGGAACCACAGATACGCAGTATTTT	CASSTVPDRGTTDTQYF
TRBV19	TRBJ2-3	NA	NA	TGTGCCAGTAGCGGCCGGGCAACACAAGGAGGGCAGTATTTT	CASSGRATQGGQYF
TRBV6-5	TRBJ2-3	once	TRBD2	TGTGCCAGCAGCCGTAGCGGGGGCTTCACAGATACGCAGTATTTT	CASSRSGGFTDTQYF
TRBV20-1	TRBJ2-7	NA	NA	TGCAGTGCTAGCCAATTTTACGAGCAGTACTTC	CSASQFYEQYF
TRBV10-3	TRBJ2-3	NA	NA	TGTGCCCGCGAAGATCAACGTGTAGGTCCCGAGCCAGATACGCAGTATTTT	CAREDQRVGPEPDTQYF
TRBV10-2	TRBJ1-2	once	NA	TGCGCCAGCAGCCAGGGTTGGGGCTACACCTTC	CASSQGWGYTF
TRBV4-3	TRBJ1-6	NA	NA	TGCGCCAGCAGCCAAGGAGGGATGGATAATTCACCCCTCCACTTT	CASSQGGMDNSPLHF
TRBV20-1	TRBJ2-1	NA	NA	TGCAGTGCTAGAGATGGGCGGGAGCAGTTCTTC	CSARDGREQFF
TRBV19	TRBJ2-5	NA	NA	TGTGCCAGTATCCAGGCTCCTGGGGAGACCCAGTACTTC	CASIQAPGETQYF
TRBV10-1	TRBJ2-7	few	NA	TGCGCCACTTCTGACAGCTCCTACGAGCAGTACTTC	CATSDSSYEQYF
TRBV2	TRBJ2-1	NA	TRBD1	TGTGCCAGCAAGTTCAGGACAGGGTACAATGAGCAGTTCTTC	CASKFRTGYNEQFF
TRBV2	TRBJ1-2	NA	NA	TGTGCCAGCAGTGAACGGCCAGGGAACTATGGCTACACCTTC	CASSERPGNYGYTF
TRBV7-9	TRBJ2-7	NA	NA	TGTGCCAGCAGCCCAAATGGGAAACCATACGAGCAGTACTTC	CASSPNGKPYEQYF
TRBV6-1	TRBJ1-6	few	NA	TGTGCCAGCAGTGCGGGACCTTATAATTCACCCCTCCACTTT	CASSAGPYNSPLHF
TRBV5-1	TRBJ1-4	NA	NA	TGCGCCAGCAGCCCGGGACGCGGGGGGGAAGAAAAACTGTTTTTT	CASSPGRGGEEKLFF
TRBV5-5	TRBJ1-5	NA	NA	TGTGCCAGCAGCTTGACAGGGAATAGCAATCAGCCCCAGCATTTT	CASSLTGNSNQPQHF
TRBV7-9	TRBJ2-5	NA	NA	TGTGCCAGCAGCCAAAAGGAAGGGGTAGAGACCCAGTACTTC	CASSQKEGVETQYF
TRBV6-6	TRBJ2-7	NA	TRBD2	TGTGCCAGCAGTCCCGGACTAGCCCACGAGCAGTACTTC	CASSPGLAHEQYF
TRBV11-2	TRBJ2-3	NA	NA	TGTGCCAGCAGCCTCGTAGACGGACTCCTACTGTATACGCAGTATTTT	CASSLVDGLLLYTQYF